This TCR beta chain was profiled in a study of T cells after yellow fever vaccination. General study points: FACS-sorted repertoires could harbor abundant contaminating bulk-population clonotypes.

Each CDR3 protein gets one entry after TCRdb re-called the 5' RACE reads with MiXCR. The sample has hundreds of thousands of distinct CDR3 sequences; roughly a fifth are singletons. In the case of this clonotype: No antigen is known for it.

The V end was cut by 6 bases, the J end by 6 bases, with 18 bases between. The germline CDR1 and CDR2 sequences are DFQATT and SNEGSKA (reference sequence). CDR3 length: 13 amino acids. The source is a man in his thirties or forties who received the YFV17D yellow fever vaccine. The rearrangement links TRBV20-1 to TRBJ2-7; a possible D gene is TRBD2 (6 bases). Source: PBMCs, taken 15 days after the yellow fever booster vaccination. As DNA, the CDR3 is TGCAGTGCCGATAGCGGTGGTACCGGCGAGCAGTACTTC. Amino acid sequence: CSADSGGTGEQYF.